The clone carrying this T cell receptor (beta chain) showed up many times. The antigen is unknown. These data are taken from a study of T cells in Graves' hyperthyroidism and ophthalmopathy. The V gene's germline CDR1 is WSHSY and CDR2 SAAADI. The V and J ends lost 0 bases and 2 bases respectively, with 14 bases between them. This CDR3 is 16 amino acids long. RNA transcripts served as the template for amplifying TCR beta CDR3 regions. An initial round of RT-PCR targeting the TCR CDR3 relied on the HTBI primer set. TCRdb fed the multiplex PCR reads into MiXCR, producing one record per CDR3 protein. The sample lists about 550,000 distinct CDR3 sequences, more than 20% occurring once. Study findings and constraints: Classification by a 13 V-J model distinguished ophthalmopathy from stable hyperthyroidism.

An absence of ophthalmopathy progression within 18 months meant stable Graves' hyperthyroidism. Specimen: blood. This chain joins TRBV10-2 and TRBJ2-7, with D tentatively TRBD1 or TRBD2 (5 bases each). The TCR comes from a man aged 18 to 35 with Graves' hyperthyroidism. CDR3 protein: CASSESTGVGAYEQYF. DNA for the CDR3: TGCGCCAGCAGTGAGTCGACCGGGGTGGGGGCCTACGAGCAGTACTTC.